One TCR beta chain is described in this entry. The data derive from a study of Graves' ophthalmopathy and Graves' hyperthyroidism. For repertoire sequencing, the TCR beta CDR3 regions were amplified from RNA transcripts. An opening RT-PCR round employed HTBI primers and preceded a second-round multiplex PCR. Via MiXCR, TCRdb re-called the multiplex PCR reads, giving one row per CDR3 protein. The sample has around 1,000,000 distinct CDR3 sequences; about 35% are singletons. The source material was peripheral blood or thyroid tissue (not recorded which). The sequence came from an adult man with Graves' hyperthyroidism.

For the CDR3, the DNA is TGTGCCAGCAGGAAACGGGGACAGGGGACACCCCTCCACTTT. It yields the protein CASRKRGQGTPLHF. The chain couples TRBV7-9 to TRBJ1-6, with TRBD1 identical over 10 bases. V lost 6 bases to trimming and J lost 11 bases; unmatched junction nucleotides: 7. The CDR3 length is 14 residues. Germline V gene sequence: CDR1 SEHNR, CDR2 FQNEAQ (reference sequence).